These 21 T cell receptor beta chains were sequenced from one sample in a study of CD8 T cells in ankylosing spondylitis (dated by TCRdb to 2017 to 2019). Library generation was performed with 5' RACE. Sequencing was performed on an Illumina HiSeq 2500. TCRdb trimmed public reads at Q25 via fastp, called clones via MiXCR and kept in-frame beta chains. Rows are unified per CDR3 protein, each entry keeping the most common DNA and genes. The sample records about 240,000 distinct CDR3 sequences, around 10% of which are singletons. Under 7% of the sample goes to the ten largest clones. The sample was blood, either unsorted or a sorted T cell fraction (not recorded which). Source of these receptors: a male donor with ankylosing spondylitis or in good health (not recorded which).

This clonotype was seen many times. The genes are TRBV5-1 and TRBJ1-1; no definite D call. CDR1 is SGHRS, CDR2 YFSETQ, per germline. V lost 2 bases to trimming and J lost 0 bases, with 11 bases between them. This CDR3 contains 15 residues. This CDR3 is CASSLLDSLNTEAFF. The DNA for the CDR3 is TGCGCCAGCAGCTTATTAGATAGTTTGAACACTGAAGCTTTCTTT.

This clonotype has more than one count but fewer than ten. The V call is TRBV3-1, the J call TRBJ1-1; TRBD1 matches at 8 bases. This CDR3 has 15 residues. V trimming: 3 bases; J trimming: 4 bases; junction bases outside the gene matches: 7. Germline V lookup: CDR1 LGHDT, CDR2 YNNKEL (reference sequence). The DNA of the CDR3 is TGTGCCAGCAGCCAGCTGACAGGGGTCTCCACTGAAGCTTTCTTT. It specifies CASSQLTGVSTEAFF.

This clonotype was found many times. The chain combines TRBV29-1 with TRBJ2-1; no clear D. Between the trimmed V and J ends, which lost 5 bases and 7 bases, there was a span of 6 bases. This CDR3 has 10 residues. CDR1 and CDR2 (germline): SQVTM, ANQGSEA. CDR3 loop: CSVSHNEQFF. CDR3 nucleotides: TGCAGCGTTTCCCATAATGAGCAGTTCTTC.

This clonotype was counted at least ten times. The gene calls are TRBV12-3 or TRBV12-4 and TRBJ1-6; D might be TRBD1 (6 bases). The CDR3 length is 13 residues. V was shortened by 8 bases and J by 14 bases, with 19 bases between the two germline ends. CDR3 nucleotide sequence: TGTGCCAGCGGAAAACAGGGCAGTTTATCCCTCCACTTT. Translated: CASGKQGSLSLHF.

Concerning this clonotype: A read error is possible here, since a much larger clone lies one base away. V is TRBV9 and J is TRBJ2-2; D might be TRBD1 (6 bases). The length of the CDR3 is 15 residues. Germline-derived CDR1 and CDR2 are SGDLS and YYNGEE. The CDR3 protein is CANSDGDIVTGELFF. DNA for the CDR3: TGTGCCAACAGCGATGGGGACATTGTCACCGGGGAGCTGTTTTTT.

At least ten counts were recorded for this clonotype. The V gene is TRBV6-5, the J gene TRBJ2-3; weak D call: TRBD2 (5 bases). Per the germline V gene, CDR1 is MNHEY and CDR2 is SVGAGI. The CDR3 spans 15 residues. Trimming removed 0 bases from V and 2 bases from J, with 9 bases in between. CDR3 nucleotide sequence: TGTGCCAGCAGTTACTCCGGGAAATTCACAGATACGCAGTATTTT. Its protein product is CASSYSGKFTDTQYF.

This clonotype was seen repeatedly, ten times or more. V gene TRBV5-6 combines with J gene TRBJ2-6, with D maybe TRBD1 (6 bases). The CDR3 consists of 16 residues. Germline CDR1 reads SGHDT; CDR2 reads YYEEEE. V was trimmed by 1 base and J by 2 bases, leaving 10 bases between them. The CDR3 nucleotides are TGTGCCAGCAGCTTGCAGGGGACCCCTGGGGCCAACGTCCTGACTTTC. Encoded protein: CASSLQGTPGANVLTF.

This clonotype turned up a few times. The J gene is TRBJ2-1, the V gene TRBV28, with D possibly TRBD1 on 5 matching bases. Germline V gives CDR1 MDHEN, CDR2 SYDVKM. This CDR3 is built from 11 residues. Trimming cost V 3 bases and J 11 bases, with 8 bases left between them. CDR3 nucleotides: TGTGCCAGCAGTTTGGACAAGAAGCAGTTCTTC. Residues: CASSLDKKQFF.

The J gene is TRBJ2-1, the V gene TRBV20-1, with D perhaps TRBD2 (6 bases). The V gene lost 5 bases and the J gene lost 2 bases, with 25 bases spanning the gap. Germline V gene sequence: CDR1 DFQATT, CDR2 SNEGSKA (reference sequence). CDR3 size: 18 residues. The CDR3 DNA sequence: TGCAGTGCTGACGGAGTCGAGCACCGCGGGGCGACCTACAATGAGCAGTTCTTC. Encoded protein: CSADGVEHRGATYNEQFF.

This clonotype was recorded at least ten times. J is TRBJ2-1 and V is TRBV27; possible D gene TRBD2, 7 bases. The germline V gene has CDR1 MNHEY and CDR2 SMNVEV (reference sequence). The V end was cut by 3 bases, the J end by 15 bases, with 15 bases between. The CDR3 has 12 amino acids. CDR3 in amino acids: CASSFGGARLFF. Here the CDR3 DNA reads TGTGCCAGCAGTTTTGGGGGGGCGCGACTGTTCTTC.

This clonotype was counted at least ten times. The V call is TRBV20-1, the J call TRBJ2-1; TRBD2 matches 10 bases. Germline loops: CDR1 DFQATT, CDR2 SNEGSKA (reference sequence). The trim removed 3 bases at V and 8 bases at J, leaving 10 bases unmatched. This CDR3 has 15 amino acids. The CDR3 spells CSASLRLAGVHEQFF. In DNA, the CDR3 is TGCAGTGCTAGTCTTCGCCTAGCGGGAGTACATGAGCAGTTCTTC.

This clonotype was recorded at least ten times. The rearrangement joins TRBV12-3 or TRBV12-4 to TRBJ1-2; 9 bases are shared with TRBD1. The CDR3 extends over 14 amino acids. After removal of 5 bases from V and 3 bases from J, the junction contained 4 bases not matched to a gene. The CDR3 nucleotides are TGTGCCAGCAGTCGACAGGGGGGCCACTATGGCTACACCTTC. It encodes CASSRQGGHYGYTF.

The V gene is TRBV9, the J gene TRBJ1-3, with D possibly TRBD1 on 6 matching bases. The CDR3 covers 14 residues. Trimming removed 3 bases at V and 4 bases at J, with 11 bases between. Germline CDR1 is SGDLS and CDR2 is YYNGEE. The CDR3 protein is CASSDRVSGNTIYF. The CDR3 DNA reads as TGTGCCAGCAGCGACAGGGTTTCAGGAAACACCATATATTTT.

The sample holds a few counts of this clonotype. The gene calls are TRBV5-1 and TRBJ1-2; 8 positions match TRBD1. The CDR3 sequence is 14 residues long. Germline CDR1 SGHRS, CDR2 YFSETQ. With V trimmed by 4 bases and J by 3 bases, 5 bases remained unmatched. The CDR3 DNA reads as TGCGCCAGCAGCCTCTCGACAGGGGACTATGGCTACACCTTC. Its translation: CASSLSTGDYGYTF.

The J gene is TRBJ2-3, the V gene TRBV7-6, with D uncertain. CDR1 is SGHVS, CDR2 FNYEAQ, per germline. The CDR3 extends over 12 amino acids. V dropped 5 bases and J dropped 2 bases, with 5 bases sitting between them. CDR3: CASSLLTDTQYF. The CDR3 DNA reads TGTGCCAGCAGCCTGCTCACAGATACGCAGTATTTT.

This sequence joins TRBV27 and TRBJ2-2; the match to TRBD2 covers 8 bases. The CDR3 runs to 18 residues. Germline CDR1 reads MNHEY; CDR2 reads SMNVEV (reference sequence). J lost 0 bases, V lost 1 base, and 7 bases had no gene match. The CDR3 DNA sequence: TGTGCCAGCAGTTTATGGGCTAGCGGGCCCGCGAACACCGGGGAGCTGTTTTTT. Amino acids: CASSLWASGPANTGELFF.

This clonotype was counted many times. J is TRBJ2-7 and V is TRBV20-1; D call uncertain. The germline gives CDR1 DFQATT, CDR2 SNEGSKA (reference sequence). This CDR3 contains 14 residues. The V end was cut by 0 bases, the J end by 2 bases, with 11 bases between. Written as DNA, the CDR3 is TGCAGTGCTAGAGATAACGGATTTACCTACGAGCAGTACTTC. It specifies CSARDNGFTYEQYF.

Many counts were recorded for this clonotype. The rearrangement joins TRBV9 to TRBJ2-1; no clear D. The V and J ends lost 1 base and 0 bases respectively, with 8 bases between them. The CDR3 is 15 residues long. Germline V gene data show CDR1 as SGDLS and CDR2 as YYNGEE. CDR3 sequence (DNA): TGTGCCAGCAGCGTATCGAAATCCTCCTACAATGAGCAGTTCTTC. Translated, it gives CASSVSKSSYNEQFF.

The table lists this clonotype with many counts. This chain uses TRBV7-2 with TRBJ2-1; TRBD2 agrees at 12 bases. The CDR3 spans 15 residues. CDR1 and CDR2 from the germline V gene are SGHTA and FQGNSA. J lost 9 bases, V lost 5 bases, and 8 bases had no gene match. In DNA, the CDR3 is TGTGCCAGCAGCCCAGGACTAGCGGGACTTGGTGAGCAGTTCTTC. Its protein product is CASSPGLAGLGEQFF.

This clonotype appeared many times. The chain carries TRBV5-1 and TRBJ2-7; D unclear. The ends were cut back, 0 bases at V and 6 bases at J, with 13 bases in the middle. CDR1 is SGHRS and CDR2 is YFSETQ in the germline V gene. CDR3 length: 14 amino acids. CDR3 nucleotide sequence: TGCGCCAGCAGCTTGGCCTCGCGATGGACCGAGCAGTACTTC. Protein product: CASSLASRWTEQYF.

This clonotype was counted only a few times. The V call is TRBV3-1, the J call TRBJ1-5; 8 nucleotides line up with TRBD1. Unmatched junction bases numbered 6, after V lost 5 bases and J lost 6 bases. Germline V gene lookup returns CDR1 LGHDT and CDR2 YNNKEL (reference sequence). The CDR3 runs 14 residues. In DNA, the CDR3 is TGTGCCAGCAGCACCGGACAGGGTCGTCAGCCCCAGCATTTT. Protein product: CASSTGQGRQPQHF.